What follows are 10 T cell receptor beta chains derived from one specimen sequenced in a study of pediatric ulcerative colitis. Produced via immunoSEQ multiplex PCR; TCRdb's table is partial and in-frame only. The sample lists 64,000 or so clones, over 65% occurring once. The sequencing input was blood. These receptors came from a boy aged 10-17 years with moderate ulcerative colitis.

The rearrangement links TRBV6-1 to TRBJ1-1; D may be TRBD1 (5 bases). Germline V lookup: CDR1 MNHNS, CDR2 SASEGT. V lost 8 bases to trimming and J lost 0 bases, with 13 bases between them. The CDR3 length is 14 residues. The CDR3 bases are TGTGCCAGCGGGAGACAGACGATGAACACTGAAGCTTTCTTT. Translating gives CASGRQTMNTEAFF.

The rearrangement links TRBV27 to TRBJ2-3; unclear D gene. V lost 2 bases and J 1 base, leaving 7 bases between the germline ends. From germline, CDR1 is MNHEY and CDR2 SMNVEV (reference sequence). There are 14 residues in the CDR3. This CDR3 is CASSLGPGTDTQYF. The CDR3 DNA follows: TGTGCCAGCAGTTTAGGCCCCGGCACAGATACGCAGTATTTT.

The chain has TRBV27 and TRBJ2-7; 7 bases are a match to TRBD1. Trimming cost V 6 bases and J 6 bases; bases outside gene matches: 11. CDR3 length: 14 amino acids. CDR1 and CDR2 (germline): MNHEY, SMNVEV (reference sequence). CDR3 sequence: CASSQPGQLIEQYF. For the CDR3, the DNA is TGTGCCAGCAGCCAACCGGGACAGTTAATCGAGCAGTACTTC.

V is TRBV30 and J is TRBJ2-2, with D hard to call. The ends were cut back, 2 bases at V and 1 base at J, with 5 bases in the middle. The CDR3 is made up of 13 amino acids. Germline CDR1 is GTSNPN and CDR2 is SVGIG (reference sequence). CDR3 DNA sequence: TGTGCCTGGAGTAGGGAGAACACCGGGGAGCTGTTTTTT. Protein product: CAWSRENTGELFF.

V usage is TRBV28 and J usage is TRBJ1-1; D unclear. Between the trimmed V and J ends, which lost 7 bases and 1 base, there was a span of 4 bases. The CDR3 is 11 amino acids. Germline CDR1 MDHEN, CDR2 SYDVKM. Here the CDR3 reads CASNGNTEAFF. The DNA of the CDR3 is TGTGCCAGCAACGGGAACACTGAAGCTTTCTTT.

The table lists this clone with a few counts. This chain's CDR3 is CASSTLGRTEAFF. The CDR3 DNA sequence: TGTGCCAGCAGCACGTTAGGGAGAACTGAAGCTTTCTTT. The gene calls are TRBV14 and TRBJ1-1; D is unresolved. The CDR3 contains 13 residues. CDR1 and CDR2 (germline): SGHDN, FVKESK. V lost 5 bases, J lost 5 bases, and 12 bases lay in between. The variable domain in full, with the rest retrieved from reference TRBV14 and TRBJ1-1, is EAGVTQFPSHSVIEKGQTVTLRCDPISGHDNLYWYRRVMGKEIKFLLHFVKESKQDESGMPNNRFLAERTGGTYSTLKVQPAELEDSGVYFCASSTLGRTEAFFGQGTRLTVV.

V gene TRBV14 combines with J gene TRBJ2-7; 8 bases align to TRBD2. V was clipped by 4 bases and J by 4 bases; unmatched bases: 12. This CDR3 contains 16 residues. Germline V gene data show CDR1 as SGHDN and CDR2 as FVKESK. The CDR3 DNA reads TGTGCCAGCAGCCCCTTAGCCGGGAGGGTCGGGTACGAGCAGTACTTC. Amino acid sequence: CASSPLAGRVGYEQYF.

V usage is TRBV19 and J usage is TRBJ1-6; no clear D. The CDR3 length is 12 residues. V shed 1 base and J shed 12 bases, with 7 bases lying between them. The germline V gene encodes CDR1 LNHDA and CDR2 SQIVND (reference sequence). In nucleotides, the CDR3 is TGTGCCAGTAGTATAGGAAACATACCCCTCCACTTT. Translating gives CASSIGNIPLHF.

This rearrangement joins TRBV14 to TRBJ2-2; the D is unclear. Trimming stripped 4 bases from V and 4 bases from J, with 10 bases between. In germline, CDR1 is SGHDN, CDR2 FVKESK. CDR3 length: 14 amino acids. CDR3 sequence (DNA): TGTGCCAGCAGCCCTCGCGTTCGCACCGGGGAGCTGTTTTTT. It yields the protein CASSPRVRTGELFF.

V usage is TRBV6-6 and J usage is TRBJ2-7, with D possibly TRBD2 on 7 matching bases. This CDR3 has 14 residues. Germline CDR1 MNHNY, CDR2 SVGAGI (reference sequence). V shed 5 bases and J shed 5 bases, with 16 bases lying between them. This CDR3 is CASSRGALGDEQYF. CDR3 DNA: TGTGCCAGCAGTCGGGGGGCCCTTGGCGACGAGCAGTACTTC.